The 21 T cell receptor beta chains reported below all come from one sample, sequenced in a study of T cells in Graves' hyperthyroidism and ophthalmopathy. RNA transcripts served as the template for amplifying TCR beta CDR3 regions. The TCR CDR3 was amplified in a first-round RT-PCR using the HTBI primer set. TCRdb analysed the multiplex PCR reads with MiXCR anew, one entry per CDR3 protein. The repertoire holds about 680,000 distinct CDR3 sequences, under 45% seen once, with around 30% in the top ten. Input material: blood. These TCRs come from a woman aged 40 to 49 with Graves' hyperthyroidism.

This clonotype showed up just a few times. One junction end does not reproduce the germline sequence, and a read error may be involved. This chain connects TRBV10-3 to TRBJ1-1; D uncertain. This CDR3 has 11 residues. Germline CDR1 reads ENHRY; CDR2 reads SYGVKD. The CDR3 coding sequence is TGTGCCAGCAGTTACGACTCCTATGCTTTCTTT. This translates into CASSYDSYAFF.

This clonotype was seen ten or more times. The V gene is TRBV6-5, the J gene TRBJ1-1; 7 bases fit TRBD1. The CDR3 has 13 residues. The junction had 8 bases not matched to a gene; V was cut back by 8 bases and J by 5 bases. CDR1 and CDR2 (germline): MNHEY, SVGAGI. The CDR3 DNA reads TGTGCCAGCGCGGGACAGCCTACTACTGAAGCTTTCTTT. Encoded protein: CASAGQPTTEAFF.

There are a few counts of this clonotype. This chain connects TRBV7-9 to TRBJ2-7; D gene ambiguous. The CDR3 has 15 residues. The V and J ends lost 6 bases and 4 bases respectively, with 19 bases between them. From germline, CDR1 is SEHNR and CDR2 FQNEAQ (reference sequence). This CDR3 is CASSYGTPKGYEQYF. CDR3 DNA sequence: TGTGCCAGCAGTTATGGAACTCCGAAGGGTTACGAGCAGTACTTC.

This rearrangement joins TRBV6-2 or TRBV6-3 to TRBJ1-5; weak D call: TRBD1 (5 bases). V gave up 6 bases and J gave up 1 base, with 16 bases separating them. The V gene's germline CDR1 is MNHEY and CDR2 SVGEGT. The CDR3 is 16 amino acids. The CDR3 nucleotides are TGTGCCAGCAGAACCGCCTCCGGGGGAAGCAATCAGCCCCAGCATTTT. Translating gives CASRTASGGSNQPQHF.

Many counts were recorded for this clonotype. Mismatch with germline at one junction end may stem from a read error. CDR3 sequence: CASSYGQNAEAFF. CDR3 in DNA: TGTGCCAGCAGTTACGGGCAGAACGCTGAAGCTTTCTTT. This chain connects TRBV6-5 to TRBJ1-1; D not certain. This CDR3 has 13 amino acids. Germline V gene sequence: CDR1 MNHEY, CDR2 SVGAGI.

Here the CDR3 DNA reads TGTGCCAGCAGTCCCTCCTATAGGTCCAGCGAGACCCAGTACTTC. Its translation is CASSPSYRSSETQYF. V and J are TRBV12-3 or TRBV12-4 and TRBJ2-5, with D uncertain. Trimming cost V 5 bases and J 5 bases, with 18 bases left between them. The CDR3 runs 15 residues.

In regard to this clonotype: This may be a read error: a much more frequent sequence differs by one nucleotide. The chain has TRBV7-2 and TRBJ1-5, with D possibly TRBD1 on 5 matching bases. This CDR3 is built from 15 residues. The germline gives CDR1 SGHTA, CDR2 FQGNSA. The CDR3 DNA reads TGTGTCAGCAGCTTAGGGACTGGGATACGACAGCCCCAGCATTTT. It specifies CVSSLGTGIRQPQHF.

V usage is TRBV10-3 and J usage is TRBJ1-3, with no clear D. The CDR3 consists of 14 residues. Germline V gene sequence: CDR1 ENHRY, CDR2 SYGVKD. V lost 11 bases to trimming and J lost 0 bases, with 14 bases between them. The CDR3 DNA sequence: TGTGCCTCCAAAGAACCGACCTCTGGAAACACCATATATTTT. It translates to CASKEPTSGNTIYF.

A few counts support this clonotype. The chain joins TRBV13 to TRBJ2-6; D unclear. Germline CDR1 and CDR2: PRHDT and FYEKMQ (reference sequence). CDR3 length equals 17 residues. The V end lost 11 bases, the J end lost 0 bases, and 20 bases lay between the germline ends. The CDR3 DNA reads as TGTGCCGTATCGAAGGACCTCGCGATCTCTGGGGCCAACGTCCTGACTTTC. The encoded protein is CAVSKDLAISGANVLTF.

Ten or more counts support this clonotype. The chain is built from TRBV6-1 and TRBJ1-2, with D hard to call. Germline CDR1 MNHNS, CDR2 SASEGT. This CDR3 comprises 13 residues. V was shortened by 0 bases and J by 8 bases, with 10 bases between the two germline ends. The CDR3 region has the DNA TGTGCCAGCAGTGAAGCTAGGGTTTTCGGCTACACCTTC. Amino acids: CASSEARVFGYTF.

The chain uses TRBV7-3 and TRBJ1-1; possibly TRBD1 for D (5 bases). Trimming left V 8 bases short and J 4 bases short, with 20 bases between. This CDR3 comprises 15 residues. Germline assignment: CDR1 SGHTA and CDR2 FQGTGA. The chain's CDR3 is CASSPPGGAGTEAFF. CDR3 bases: TGTGCCAGCTCACCTCCCGGGGGTGCCGGCACTGAAGCTTTCTTT.

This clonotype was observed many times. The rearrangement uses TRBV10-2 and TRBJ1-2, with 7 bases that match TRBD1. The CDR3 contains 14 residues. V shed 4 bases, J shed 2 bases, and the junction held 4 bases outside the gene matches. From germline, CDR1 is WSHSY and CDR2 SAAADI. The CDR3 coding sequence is TGCGCCAGCAGTGTAACAGGGGAGAACTATGGCTACACCTTC. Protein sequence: CASSVTGENYGYTF.

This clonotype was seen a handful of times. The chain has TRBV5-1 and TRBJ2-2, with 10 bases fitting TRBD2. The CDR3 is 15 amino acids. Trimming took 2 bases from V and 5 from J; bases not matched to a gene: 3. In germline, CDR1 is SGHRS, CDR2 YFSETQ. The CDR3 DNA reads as TGCGCCAGCAGCTTCGGGACTAGCGATACCGGGGAGCTGTTTTTT. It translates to CASSFGTSDTGELFF.

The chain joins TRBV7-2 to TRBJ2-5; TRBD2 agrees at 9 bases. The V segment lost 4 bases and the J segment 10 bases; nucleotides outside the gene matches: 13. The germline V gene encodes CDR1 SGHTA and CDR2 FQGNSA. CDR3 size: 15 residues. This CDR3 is CASSSLAGAPGGQYF. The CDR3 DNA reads TGTGCCAGCAGCTCCTTAGCGGGGGCGCCCGGGGGCCAGTACTTC.

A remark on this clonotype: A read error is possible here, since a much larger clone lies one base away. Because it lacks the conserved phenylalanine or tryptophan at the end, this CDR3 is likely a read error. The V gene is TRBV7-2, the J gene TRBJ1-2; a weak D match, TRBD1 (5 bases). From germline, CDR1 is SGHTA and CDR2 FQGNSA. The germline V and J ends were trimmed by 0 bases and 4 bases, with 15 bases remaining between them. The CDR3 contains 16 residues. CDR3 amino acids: CASSLAVGHSAYGYTL. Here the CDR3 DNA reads TGTGCCAGCAGCTTAGCCGTCGGACATTCAGCCTATGGCTACACCCTC.

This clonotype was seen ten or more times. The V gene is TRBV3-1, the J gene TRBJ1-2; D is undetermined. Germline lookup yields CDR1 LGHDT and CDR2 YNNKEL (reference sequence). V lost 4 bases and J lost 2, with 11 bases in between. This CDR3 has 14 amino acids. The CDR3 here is CASSLHPGNYGYTF. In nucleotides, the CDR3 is TGTGCCAGCAGCCTTCATCCGGGCAACTATGGCTACACCTTC.

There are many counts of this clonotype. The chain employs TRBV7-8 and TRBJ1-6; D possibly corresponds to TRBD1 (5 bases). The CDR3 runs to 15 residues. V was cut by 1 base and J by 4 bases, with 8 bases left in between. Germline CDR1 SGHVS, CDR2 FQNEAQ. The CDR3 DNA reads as TGTGCCAGCAGCTTAGGGGCAGGGTATAATTCACCCCTCCACTTT. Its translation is CASSLGAGYNSPLHF.

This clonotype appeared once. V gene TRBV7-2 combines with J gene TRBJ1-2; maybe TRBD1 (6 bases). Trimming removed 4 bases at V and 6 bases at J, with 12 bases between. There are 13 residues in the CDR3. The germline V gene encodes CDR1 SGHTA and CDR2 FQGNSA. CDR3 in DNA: TGTGCCAGCAGCTCCTACAGGGTTGATGGCTACACCTTC. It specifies CASSSYRVDGYTF.

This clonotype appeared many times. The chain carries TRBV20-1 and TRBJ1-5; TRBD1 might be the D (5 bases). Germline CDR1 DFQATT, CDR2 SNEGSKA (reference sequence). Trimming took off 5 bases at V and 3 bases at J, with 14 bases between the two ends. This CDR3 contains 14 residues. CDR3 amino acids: CSAAQGLNNQPQHF. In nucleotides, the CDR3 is TGCAGTGCTGCCCAGGGATTAAACAATCAGCCCCAGCATTTT.

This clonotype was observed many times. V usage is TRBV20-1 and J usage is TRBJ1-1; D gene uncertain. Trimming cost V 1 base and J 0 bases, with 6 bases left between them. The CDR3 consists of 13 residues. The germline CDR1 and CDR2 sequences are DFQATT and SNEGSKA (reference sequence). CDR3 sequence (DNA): TGCAGTGCTAGAGGGGCCTTGAACACTGAAGCTTTCTTT. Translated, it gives CSARGALNTEAFF.

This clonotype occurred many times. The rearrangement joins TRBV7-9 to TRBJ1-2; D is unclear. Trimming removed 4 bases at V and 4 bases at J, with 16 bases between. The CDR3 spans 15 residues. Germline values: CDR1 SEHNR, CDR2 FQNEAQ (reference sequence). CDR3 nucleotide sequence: TGTGCCAGCAGCTCCAACGGCTACAGTTTCTATGGCTACACCTTC. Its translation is CASSSNGYSFYGYTF.